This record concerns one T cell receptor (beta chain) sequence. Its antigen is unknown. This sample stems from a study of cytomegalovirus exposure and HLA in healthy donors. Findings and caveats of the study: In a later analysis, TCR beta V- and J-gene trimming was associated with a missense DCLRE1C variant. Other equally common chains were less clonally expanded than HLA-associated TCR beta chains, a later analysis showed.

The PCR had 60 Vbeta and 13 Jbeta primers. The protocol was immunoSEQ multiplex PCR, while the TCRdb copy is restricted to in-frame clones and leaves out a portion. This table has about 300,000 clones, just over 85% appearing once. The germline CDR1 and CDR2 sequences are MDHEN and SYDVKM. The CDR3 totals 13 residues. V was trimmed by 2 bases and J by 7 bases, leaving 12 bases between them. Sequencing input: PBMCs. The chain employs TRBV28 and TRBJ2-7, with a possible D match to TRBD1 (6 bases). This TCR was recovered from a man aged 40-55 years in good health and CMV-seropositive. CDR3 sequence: CASSLPRGVEQYF. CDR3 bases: TGTGCCAGCAGTTTACCCAGGGGCGTAGAGCAGTACTTC.